The rows below give T cell receptor beta chains drawn from one sample of a study of cytotoxic CD8 clonotypes in ibrutinib-treated CLL. Using immunoSEQ multiplex PCR, the repertoire was profiled, and TCRdb retains in-frame clones only, with some absent. The sample records 200,000 or so clones, about 75% being singletons. The input for sequencing was PBMCs, taken after 12 months of ibrutinib treatment. These receptors came from a human donor with chronic lymphocytic leukemia. CDR3s include the opening cysteine and the closing phenylalanine or tryptophan. The D gene is left open where the match is weak. Clone size appears in some rows only: once, few, many, or a class for an expanded clone.

CDR3aa	CDR3nt	v_gene	j_gene	abundance	d_gene
CATSNEKLFF	TGCGCCACAAGTAATGAAAAACTGTTTTTT	TRBV5-1	TRBJ1-4	-	-
CASSSLGSPNEKLFF	TGTGCCAGCAGTTCCCTGGGCAGTCCTAATGAAAAACTGTTTTTT	TRBV27	TRBJ1-4	-	-
CAIQTGSGGYTF	TGTGCCATCCAGACAGGGTCAGGTGGCTACACCTTC	TRBV27	TRBJ1-2	-	TRBD1
CASSQDIGSGEQYF	TGTGCCAGCAGCCAAGATATAGGCTCGGGCGAGCAGTACTTC	TRBV5-4	TRBJ2-7	-	-
CASRRAGTAYQPQHF	TGTGCCAGCAGACGGGCCGGGACAGCCTATCAGCCCCAGCATTTT	TRBV28	TRBJ1-5	-	TRBD1
CAWHRGTYGYTF	TGTGCCTGGCACAGGGGGACCTATGGCTACACCTTC	TRBV30	TRBJ1-2	-	TRBD1
CAWSAPDPTHYEQYF	TGTGCCTGGAGTGCACCAGACCCAACGCACTACGAGCAGTACTTC	TRBV30	TRBJ2-7	once	-
CASSAHRAPTGELFF	TGTGCCAGCAGCGCTCACAGGGCACCCACCGGGGAGCTGTTTTTT	TRBV7-2	TRBJ2-2	few	-
CAWSGRGTDTQYF	TGTGCCTGGAGCGGACGGGGCACAGATACGCAGTATTTT	TRBV30	TRBJ2-3	-	-
CASSFGQSSYEQYF	TGCGCCAGCAGCTTTGGACAGAGCTCCTACGAGCAGTACTTC	TRBV5-1	TRBJ2-7	-	-
CATDRPGVMQPQHF	TGCGCCACCGACAGGCCCGGGGTTATGCAGCCCCAGCATTTT	TRBV23-1	TRBJ1-5	-	-
CAWSVPRRTYEQYF	TGTGCCTGGAGTGTACCCCGGAGAACCTACGAGCAGTACTTC	TRBV30	TRBJ2-7	-	-
CAWSVWYSGYTF	TGTGCCTGGAGTGTTTGGTATAGTGGCTACACCTTC	TRBV30	TRBJ1-2	-	-
CAWSGTSGGLPYEQYF	TGTGCCTGGAGCGGGACTAGCGGGGGCCTACCCTACGAGCAGTACTTC	TRBV30	TRBJ2-7	-	TRBD2
CASSGSGDRGFGEQFF	TGTGCCAGCAGCGGCTCCGGGGACAGGGGGTTCGGTGAGCAGTTCTTC	TRBV9	TRBJ2-1	-	TRBD1
CAWSVGLGYTF	TGTGCCTGGAGTGTGGGGTTAGGCTACACCTTC	TRBV30	TRBJ1-2	-	-
CASNRDREVLGEKLFF	TGTGCCAGTAATCGGGACAGGGAAGTCTTAGGGGAAAAACTGTTTTTT	TRBV19	TRBJ1-4	-	TRBD1
CASSQVLRQAYEQYF	TGTGCCAGCAGCCAAGTCTTAAGACAGGCCTACGAGCAGTACTTC	TRBV4-2	TRBJ2-7	-	-
CASSLTPRTGSYTF	TGTGCCAGCAGCTTAACCCCGAGGACAGGTAGCTACACCTTC	TRBV7-3	TRBJ1-2	-	TRBD1
CASSLGQPNTEAFF	TGTGCCAGCAGCTTAGGACAGCCAAACACTGAAGCTTTCTTT	TRBV7-3	TRBJ1-1	-	-
CASSLGAGPIGVEQYF	TGCGCCAGCAGCTTGGGGGCAGGGCCGATTGGGGTCGAGCAGTACTTC	TRBV5-1	TRBJ2-7	-	-
CSVEGQGINNEQFF	TGCAGCGTTGAAGGACAGGGGATAAACAATGAGCAGTTCTTC	TRBV29-1	TRBJ2-1	-	TRBD1
CASSLEREKLFF	TGTGCCAGCAGCTTAGAAAGGGAAAAACTGTTTTTT	TRBV11-2	TRBJ1-4	-	-
CASSYNGLGSGNTIYF	TGTGCCAGCAGTTACAACGGTCTCGGCTCTGGAAACACCATATATTTT	TRBV6-5	TRBJ1-3	-	-
CASSLRTSGDNEQFF	TGTGCCAGCAGCTTAAGAACTAGCGGGGACAATGAGCAGTTCTTC	TRBV7-2	TRBJ2-1	-	TRBD2
CASSLRVGEQYF	TGTGCCAGCAGCTTAAGAGTTGGCGAGCAGTACTTC	TRBV7-2	TRBJ2-7	-	-
CASSPEWDRLYGYTF	TGTGCCAGCTCACCAGAATGGGACAGGCTTTATGGCTACACCTTC	TRBV18	TRBJ1-2	few	TRBD1
CASSLAPDPGPEQYF	TGCGCCAGCAGCTTGGCCCCAGACCCAGGACCCGAGCAGTACTTC	TRBV5-1	TRBJ2-7	-	-
CASSLATTARISTDTQYF	TGTGCCAGCAGCTTAGCGACGACCGCCAGGATTAGCACAGATACGCAGTATTTT	TRBV11-1	TRBJ2-3	-	-
CASSLSVLSSYEQYF	TGTGCCAGCAGCTTGTCCGTCCTAAGCTCCTACGAGCAGTACTTC	TRBV7-3	TRBJ2-7	-	-
CASSRVGGADGEQYF	TGTGCCAGCAGCCGGGTTGGCGGGGCGGATGGCGAGCAGTACTTC	TRBV11-3	TRBJ2-7	-	-
CASSPAGRETQYF	TGTGCCAGCAGCCCAGCGGGACGGGAGACCCAGTACTTC	TRBV11-2	TRBJ2-5	-	TRBD2
CAWSVVKAALNTEAFF	TGTGCCTGGAGTGTAGTGAAGGCTGCCCTGAACACTGAAGCTTTCTTT	TRBV30	TRBJ1-1	-	-
CASSLTGEVGYTF	TGTGCCAGCAGTTTGACAGGGGAGGTTGGCTACACCTTC	TRBV2	TRBJ1-2	-	TRBD1
CASSFAISGNTIYF	TGTGCCAGCAGCTTTGCGATCAGCGGAAACACCATATATTTT	TRBV7-9	TRBJ1-3	-	-
CASRGTGRGSYEQYF	TGTGCCAGCAGGGGGACGGGAAGGGGCTCCTACGAGCAGTACTTC	TRBV28	TRBJ2-7	-	-
CASSLGRTSTDTQYF	TGCGCCAGCAGCTTGGGAAGGACTAGCACAGATACGCAGTATTTT	TRBV5-1	TRBJ2-3	-	-